The clone carrying this TCR beta chain was counted a single time. Its antigen is not known. This sample is part of a study of CD8 T cells in Susac syndrome. Study-wide results and caveats: It was acknowledged in the study that the number of individuals who were included in its TCR sequencing and HLA analysis was relatively small.

Random hexamers served to reverse transcribe roughly 0.45 to 1 ug RNA. With immunoSEQ multiplex PCR, TCR beta CDR3 was amplified across 54 Vbeta and 13 Jbeta. TCRdb called the immunoSEQ multiplex PCR reads again in MiXCR, with one record for every CDR3 protein. The sample holds around 230,000 distinct CDR3 sequences; 95% are singletons and the top ten take roughly 0.1%. CDR3 length: 17 residues. Germline V gene lookup returns CDR1 SGHKS and CDR2 YYEKEE (reference sequence). The V and J ends lost 4 bases and 9 bases, in that order; junction bases with no gene match: 16. The multiple sclerosis controls consisted of treatment-naive patients with relapsing-remitting disease, either stable or active.

Input material: CD4+ T cells from PBMCs. This chain links TRBV5-5 with TRBJ2-1, with 10 bases lining up with TRBD2. The receptor was isolated from a human donor with multiple sclerosis. The CDR3 here is CASSPAVLAGVRVEQFF. Here the CDR3 DNA reads TGTGCCAGCAGCCCGGCGGTCCTAGCGGGGGTACGGGTTGAGCAGTTCTTC.